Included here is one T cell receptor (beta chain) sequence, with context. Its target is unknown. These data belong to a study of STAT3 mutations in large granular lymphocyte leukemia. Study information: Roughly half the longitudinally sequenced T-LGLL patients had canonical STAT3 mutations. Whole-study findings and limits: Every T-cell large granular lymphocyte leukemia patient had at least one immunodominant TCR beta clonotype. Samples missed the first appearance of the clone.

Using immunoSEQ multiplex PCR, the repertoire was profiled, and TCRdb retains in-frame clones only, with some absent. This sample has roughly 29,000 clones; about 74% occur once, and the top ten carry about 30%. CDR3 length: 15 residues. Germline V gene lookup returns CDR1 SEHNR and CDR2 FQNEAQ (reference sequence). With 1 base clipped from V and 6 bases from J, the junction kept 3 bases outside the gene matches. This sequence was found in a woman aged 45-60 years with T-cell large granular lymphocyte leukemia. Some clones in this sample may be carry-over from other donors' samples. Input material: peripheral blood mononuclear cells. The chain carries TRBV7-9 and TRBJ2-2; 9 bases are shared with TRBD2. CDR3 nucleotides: TGTGCCAGCAGCTTAGGTTTAGCGGGAGCCGGGGAGCTGTTTTTT. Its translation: CASSLGLAGAGELFF.